This T cell receptor (beta chain) was captured by sequencing in a study of vaccination effects on CD4 cells after COVID-19. About the study: Both early and late time points after vaccination provided samples from a few convalescent patients. General observations from the study: Predominantly, the post-vaccine spike-reactive clones of convalescents comprised new vaccine-induced clones. Researchers reported few convalescent patients and no early post-infection timepoints in the study.

The table came from immunoSEQ multiplex PCR; TCRdb's copy has only in-frame clones and leaves some out. Here the sample spans about 18,000 clones, 76% being singletons. The ViraFEST assay expanded antigen-specific CD4+ T cells with viral peptide pools before sequencing. Culture lasted roughly eleven days before CD4+ T cell isolation. The individual was infected with SARS-CoV-2 between March and December 2020, as confirmed by PCR. Participants were vaccinated with two doses of either the BNT162b2 or mRNA-1273 vaccine. Half-medium exchanges with IL-2 medium took place on days 3 and 7. As to this clone: Its matching antigen is unknown.

Germline V gives CDR1 ENHRY, CDR2 SYGVKD. The CDR3 consists of 19 residues. The V gene lost 4 bases and the J gene lost 4 bases, with 28 bases spanning the gap. Material: CD4+ T cells from PBMCs cultured with SARS-CoV-2 spike peptides, obtained after COVID-19 vaccination. This receptor was identified in a human donor who had a prior SARS-CoV-2 infection. V usage is TRBV10-3 and J usage is TRBJ1-2; the D gene is possibly TRBD1 (6 bases). DNA for the CDR3: TGTGCCATCAGTGGGAACGTAAAACAGGGTTCGAATTCCCTCTATGGCTACACCTTC. It encodes CAISGNVKQGSNSLYGYTF.